This T cell receptor (beta chain) derives from a study of CD8 T cells in ankylosing spondylitis. Findings and caveats of the study: Ankylosing spondylitis blood appeared to be characterized by a TCR beta motif of about eight highly homologous variants. Reported data indicate significant enrichment of disease-linked clones within matched ankylosing spondylitis synovial fluid.

This clonotype was detected ten times or more. Its antigen is unknown. The germline gives CDR1 SQVTM, CDR2 ANQGSEA. Losses at the gene ends were 7 bases for V and 4 bases for J; bases not matched to a gene: 11. This CDR3 comprises 14 residues. TCRdb analysed the 5' RACE reads with MiXCR anew, one entry per CDR3 protein. Of more than 300,000 distinct CDR3 sequences listed, 8% were seen once; the top ten hold 13% to 15%. The chain uses TRBV29-1 and TRBJ2-3, with 7 bases lining up with TRBD2. Sequencing input: blood, either unsorted or a sorted T cell fraction (not recorded which). This receptor was obtained from a male donor with ankylosing spondylitis. The CDR3 DNA follows: TGCAGCGGGGGAGCGGGATTGGGTTCAGATACGCAGTATTTT. This gives the protein CSGGAGLGSDTQYF.